The clone carrying this TCR beta chain was observed many times. The source of the sample is a study of neurological immune-mediated disorders. Via MiXCR, TCRdb re-called the 5' RACE reads, giving one row per CDR3 protein. The sample has about 33,000 distinct CDR3 sequences; roughly 1.6% are singletons. CDR1 and CDR2 from the germline V gene are DFQATT and SNEGSKA (reference sequence). This CDR3 is built from 14 residues. The V gene lost 4 bases and the J gene lost 4 bases, with 17 bases spanning the gap. The sample consisted of PBMCs. This receptor was obtained from a woman aged 25-40 years with multiple sclerosis. The chain recombines TRBV20-1 with TRBJ2-7; either TRBD1 or TRBD2 may fit D (6 bases each). The CDR3 spells CSANVGGGRYEQYF. CDR3 coding DNA: TGCAGTGCTAACGTTGGTGGGGGGCGATACGAGCAGTACTTC.